A selection of T cell receptor beta chains follows, all from one sample in a study of monozygotic twins with inflammatory bowel disease. TCRdb reanalyzed the 5' RACE reads and collapses them to one entry per CDR3 protein, without DNA. This sample's clone table lists over 110,000 distinct CDR3 sequences. Material for sequencing was blood. The source is a human donor with ulcerative colitis or Crohn's disease, or a healthy co-twin of an affected twin (not recorded which). Both conserved end residues are part of each CDR3.

V	J	CDR3
TRBV6-5	TRBJ2-7	CASSYSSLPTGSGYEQYF
TRBV5-6	TRBJ1-6	CASSFRGTGNSPLHF
TRBV7-2	TRBJ2-7	CASSQARDVQYF
TRBV4-2	TRBJ2-7	CASSQVTGGSYEQYF
TRBV18	TRBJ1-2	CASSPLDRTNYGYTF
TRBV29-1	TRBJ2-5	CSGGQGVVETQYF
TRBV20-1	TRBJ2-1	CSASKDVIGDNEQFF
TRBV11-2	TRBJ2-1	CASSPGRRLAENEQFF
TRBV20-1	TRBJ2-3	CSASARGGGATDTQYF
TRBV9	TRBJ2-5	CASSTGQKETQYF
TRBV24-1	TRBJ2-5	CATSDHSELARETQYF
TRBV29-1	TRBJ2-1	CSVEGSRYNEQFF
TRBV9	TRBJ1-6	CASSDAANSPLHF
TRBV5-1	TRBJ2-7	CASSLGTVEENYEQYF
TRBV6-2/TRBV6-3	TRBJ2-4	CASNPGPIPYSIQYF
TRBV20-1	TRBJ1-5	CSALTGHGLAQHF
TRBV4-1	TRBJ2-7	CASSQGSGGYSYEQYF
TRBV4-3	TRBJ1-6	CASSQVEGARGAYNSPLHF
TRBV5-1	TRBJ2-5	CASSPRTAKETQYF
TRBV15	TRBJ2-1	CATSRDHPGTGLNEQFF
TRBV7-3	TRBJ2-2	CASGQGTSGTGELFF
TRBV19	TRBJ2-5	CASSIQGRTQYF
TRBV28	TRBJ2-1	CASSFGVANEQFF
TRBV18	TRBJ2-5	CASSSGQGETQYF